This T cell receptor (beta chain) was sequenced in a study of glioma-infiltrating T cells. The CDR3 totals 15 residues. The V and J ends lost 5 bases and 2 bases, in that order; junction bases with no gene match: 2. CDR1 and CDR2 from the germline V gene are SGHTA and FQGNSA. TCR alpha and beta CDR3 regions were amplified from RNA using iRepertoire nested multiplex PCR. TCRdb recomputed calls from the multiplex PCR reads with MiXCR, one row per CDR3 protein. In the table there are roughly 40,000 distinct CDR3 sequences, around 22% of which are singletons. In this sample, this clonotype turned up many times.

The sequenced material came from glioma tissue, nonneoplastic brain tissue, or PBMCs (not recorded which). This chain connects TRBV7-2 to TRBJ2-7; 14 bases are shared with TRBD2. The sequence was collected from a human donor with low-grade glioma or glioblastoma, undergoing nonglioma brain surgery, or in good health (not recorded which). The CDR3 protein is CASSPTSGRAYEQYF. The DNA for the CDR3 is TGTGCCAGCAGCCCGACTAGCGGGAGGGCCTACGAGCAGTACTTC.